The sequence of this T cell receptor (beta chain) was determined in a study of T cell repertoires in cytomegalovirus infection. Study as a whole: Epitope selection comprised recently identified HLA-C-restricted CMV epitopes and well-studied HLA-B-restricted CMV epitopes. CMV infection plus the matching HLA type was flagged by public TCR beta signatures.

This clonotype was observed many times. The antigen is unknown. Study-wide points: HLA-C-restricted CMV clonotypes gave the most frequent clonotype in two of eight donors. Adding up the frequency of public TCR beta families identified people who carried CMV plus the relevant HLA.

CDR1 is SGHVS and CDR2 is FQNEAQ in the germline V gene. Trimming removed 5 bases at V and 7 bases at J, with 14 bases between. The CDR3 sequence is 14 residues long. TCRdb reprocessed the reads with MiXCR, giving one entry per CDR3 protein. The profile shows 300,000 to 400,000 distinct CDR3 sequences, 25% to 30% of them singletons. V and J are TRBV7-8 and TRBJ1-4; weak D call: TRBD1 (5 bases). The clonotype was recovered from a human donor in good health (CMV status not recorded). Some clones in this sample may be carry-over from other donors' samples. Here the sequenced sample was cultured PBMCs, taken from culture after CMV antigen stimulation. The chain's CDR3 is CASSPRGASEKLFF. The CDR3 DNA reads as TGTGCCAGCAGCCCTAGGGGTGCCTCTGAAAAACTGTTTTTT. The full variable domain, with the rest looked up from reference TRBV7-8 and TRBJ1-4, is GAGVSQSPRYKVAKRGQDVALRCDPISGHVSLFWYQQALGQGPEFLTYFQNEAQLDKSGLPSDRFFAERPEGSVSTLKIQRTQQEDSAVYLCASSPRGASEKLFFGSGTQLSVL.